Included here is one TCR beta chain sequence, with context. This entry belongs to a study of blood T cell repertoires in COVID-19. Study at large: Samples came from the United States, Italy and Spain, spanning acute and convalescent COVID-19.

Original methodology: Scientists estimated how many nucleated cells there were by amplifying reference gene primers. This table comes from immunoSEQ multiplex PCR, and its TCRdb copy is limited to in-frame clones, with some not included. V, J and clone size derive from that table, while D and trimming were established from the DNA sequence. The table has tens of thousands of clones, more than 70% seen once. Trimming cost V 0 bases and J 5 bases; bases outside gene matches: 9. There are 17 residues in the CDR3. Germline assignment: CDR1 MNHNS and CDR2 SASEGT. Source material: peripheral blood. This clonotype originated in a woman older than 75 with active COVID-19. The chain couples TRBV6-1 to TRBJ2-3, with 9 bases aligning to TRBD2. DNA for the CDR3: TGTGCCAGCAGTGAAGCGGTTGCGGGAGGGTTGGGAGATACGCAGTATTTT. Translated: CASSEAVAGGLGDTQYF.